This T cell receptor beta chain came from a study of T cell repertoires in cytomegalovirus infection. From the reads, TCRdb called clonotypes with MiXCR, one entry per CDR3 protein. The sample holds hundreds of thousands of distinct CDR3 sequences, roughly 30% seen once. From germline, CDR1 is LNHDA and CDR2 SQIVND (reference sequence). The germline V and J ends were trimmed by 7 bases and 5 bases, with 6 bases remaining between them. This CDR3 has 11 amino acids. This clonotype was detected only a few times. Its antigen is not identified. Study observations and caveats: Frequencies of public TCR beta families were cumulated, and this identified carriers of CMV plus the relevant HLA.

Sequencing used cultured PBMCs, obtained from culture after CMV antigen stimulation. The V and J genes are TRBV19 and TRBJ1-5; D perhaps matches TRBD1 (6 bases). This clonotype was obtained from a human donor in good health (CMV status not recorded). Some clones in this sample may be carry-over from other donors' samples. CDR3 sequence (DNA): TGTGCCAGTAAGGGGGATCAGCCCCAGCATTTT. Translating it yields CASKGDQPQHF.